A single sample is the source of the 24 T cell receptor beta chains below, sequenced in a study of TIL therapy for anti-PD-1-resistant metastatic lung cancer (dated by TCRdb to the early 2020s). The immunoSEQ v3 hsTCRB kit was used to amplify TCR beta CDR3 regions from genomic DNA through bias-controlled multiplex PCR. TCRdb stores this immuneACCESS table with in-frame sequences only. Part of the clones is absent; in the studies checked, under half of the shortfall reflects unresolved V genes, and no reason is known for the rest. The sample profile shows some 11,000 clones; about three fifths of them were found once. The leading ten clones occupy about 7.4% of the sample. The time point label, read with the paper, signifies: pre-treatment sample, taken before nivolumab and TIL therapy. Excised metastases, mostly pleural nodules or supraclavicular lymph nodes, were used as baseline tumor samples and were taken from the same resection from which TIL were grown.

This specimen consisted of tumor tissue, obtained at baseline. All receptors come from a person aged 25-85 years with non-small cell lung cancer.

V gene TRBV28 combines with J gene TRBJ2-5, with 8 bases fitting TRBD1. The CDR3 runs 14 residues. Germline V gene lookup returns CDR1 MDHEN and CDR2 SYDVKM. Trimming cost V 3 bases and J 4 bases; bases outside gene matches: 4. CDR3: CASSLGGQGETQYF. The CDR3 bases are TGTGCCAGCAGTTTGGGAGGACAGGGAGAGACCCAGTACTTC.

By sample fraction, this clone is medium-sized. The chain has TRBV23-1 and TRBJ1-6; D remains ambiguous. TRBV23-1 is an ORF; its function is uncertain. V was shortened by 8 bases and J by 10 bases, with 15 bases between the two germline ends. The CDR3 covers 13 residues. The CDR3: CASGSLPRSPLHF. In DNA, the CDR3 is TGCGCCAGCGGCTCACTCCCCCGCTCACCCCTCCACTTT.

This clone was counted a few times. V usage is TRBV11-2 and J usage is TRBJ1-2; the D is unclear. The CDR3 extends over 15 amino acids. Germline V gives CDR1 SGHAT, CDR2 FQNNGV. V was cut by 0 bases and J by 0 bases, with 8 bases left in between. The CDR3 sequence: CASSLDPAANYGYTF. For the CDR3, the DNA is TGTGCCAGCAGCTTAGATCCGGCAGCTAACTATGGCTACACCTTC.

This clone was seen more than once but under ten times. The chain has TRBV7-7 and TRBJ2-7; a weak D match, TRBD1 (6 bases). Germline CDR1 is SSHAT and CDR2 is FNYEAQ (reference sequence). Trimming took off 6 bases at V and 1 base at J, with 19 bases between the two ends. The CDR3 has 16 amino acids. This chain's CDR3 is CASSQQGRAKSYEQYF. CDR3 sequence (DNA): TGTGCCAGCAGTCAACAGGGTAGGGCAAAGTCCTACGAGCAGTACTTC.

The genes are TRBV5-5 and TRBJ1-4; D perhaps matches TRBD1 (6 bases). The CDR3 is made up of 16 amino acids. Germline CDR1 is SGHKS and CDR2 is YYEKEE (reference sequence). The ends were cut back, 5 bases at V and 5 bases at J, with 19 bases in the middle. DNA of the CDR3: TGTGCCAGCAGTTCTGGGCCGTCACAGGGAAATGAAAAACTGTTTTTT. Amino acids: CASSSGPSQGNEKLFF.

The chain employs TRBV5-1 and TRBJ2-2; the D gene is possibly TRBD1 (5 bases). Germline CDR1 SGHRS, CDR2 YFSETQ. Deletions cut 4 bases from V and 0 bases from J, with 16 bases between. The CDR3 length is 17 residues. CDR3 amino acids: CASSNGFRQPNTGELFF. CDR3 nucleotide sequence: TGCGCCAGCAGCAACGGTTTTAGACAGCCGAACACCGGGGAGCTGTTTTTT.

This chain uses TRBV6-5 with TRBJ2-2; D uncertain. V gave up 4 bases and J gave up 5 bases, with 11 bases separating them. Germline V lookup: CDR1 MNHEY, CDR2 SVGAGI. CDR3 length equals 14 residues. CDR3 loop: CASSFRTYTGELFF. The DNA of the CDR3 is TGTGCCAGCAGTTTTCGAACATATACCGGGGAGCTGTTTTTT.

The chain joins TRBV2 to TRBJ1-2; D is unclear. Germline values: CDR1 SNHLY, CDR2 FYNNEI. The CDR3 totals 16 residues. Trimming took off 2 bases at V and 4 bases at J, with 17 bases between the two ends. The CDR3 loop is CASSEFGVKDSYGYTF. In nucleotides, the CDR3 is TGTGCCAGCAGTGAATTTGGAGTTAAGGACTCCTATGGCTACACCTTC.

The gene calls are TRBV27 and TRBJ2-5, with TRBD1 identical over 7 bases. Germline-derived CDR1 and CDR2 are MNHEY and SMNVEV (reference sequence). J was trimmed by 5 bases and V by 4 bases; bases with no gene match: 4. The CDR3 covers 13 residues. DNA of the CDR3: TGTGCCAGCAGTTCCGACAGGGCGGAGACCCAGTACTTC. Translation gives CASSSDRAETQYF.

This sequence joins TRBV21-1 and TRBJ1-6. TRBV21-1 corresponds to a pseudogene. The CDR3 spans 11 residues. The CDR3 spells CASYPPATLHF. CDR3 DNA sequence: TGTGCCAGCTACCCACCGGCCACCCTCCACTTT.

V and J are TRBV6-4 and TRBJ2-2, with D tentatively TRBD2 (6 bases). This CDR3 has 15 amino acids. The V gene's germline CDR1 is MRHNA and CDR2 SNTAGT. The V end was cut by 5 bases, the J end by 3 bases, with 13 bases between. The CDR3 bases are TGTGCCAGCAGTTTTGAAGCTAGCGACACCGGGGAGCTGTTTTTT. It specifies CASSFEASDTGELFF.

In nucleotides, the CDR3 is TGTGCCAGCAGTTCCCCGGGGCTAGCGGGGAGATGGGGGCAAGAGACCCAGTACTTC. Translated, it gives CASSSPGLAGRWGQETQYF. This rearrangement joins TRBV28 to TRBJ2-5; TRBD2 matches 9 bases. CDR3 length: 19 amino acids. V gave up 4 bases and J gave up 2 bases; unmatched junction bases: 17. Per the germline V gene, CDR1 is MDHEN and CDR2 is SYDVKM.

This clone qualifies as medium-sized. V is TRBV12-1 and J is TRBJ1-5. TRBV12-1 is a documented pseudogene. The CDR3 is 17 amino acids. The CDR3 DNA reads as TGTGCCAGCAGTCCCGGGACAAGGGGGGGGAGCAATCAGCCCCAGCATTTT. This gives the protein CASSPGTRGGSNQPQHF.

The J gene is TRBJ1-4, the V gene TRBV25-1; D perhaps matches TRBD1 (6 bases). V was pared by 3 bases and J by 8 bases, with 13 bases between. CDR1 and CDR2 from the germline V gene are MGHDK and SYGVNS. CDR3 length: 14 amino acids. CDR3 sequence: CASSERDNQEKLFF. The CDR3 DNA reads TGTGCCAGCAGTGAGCGGGACAACCAAGAAAAACTGTTTTTT.

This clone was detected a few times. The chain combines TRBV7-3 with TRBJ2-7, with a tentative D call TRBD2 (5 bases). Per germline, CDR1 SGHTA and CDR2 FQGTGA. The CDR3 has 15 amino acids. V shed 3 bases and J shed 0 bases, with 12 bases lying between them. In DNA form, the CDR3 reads TGTGCCAGCAGCTTGATGGCGGGCCCCTCCTACGAGCAGTACTTC. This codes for CASSLMAGPSYEQYF.

The CDR3 reads CASSQTTNEQYF. The CDR3 nucleotides read TGTGCCAGCAGCCAAACAACCAACGAGCAGTACTTC. The V and J genes are TRBV3-1 (or the pseudogene TRBV3-2) and TRBJ2-7; D remains unclear. V was shortened by 2 bases and J by 5 bases, with 7 bases between the two germline ends. CDR3 length: 12 residues. Per the germline V gene, CDR1 is LGHDT and CDR2 is YNNKEL (reference sequence).

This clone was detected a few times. The DNA of the CDR3 is TGTGCCAGCAGCCAAGTAACTACAGGGGAGCAGTACTTC. It encodes CASSQVTTGEQYF. This chain joins TRBV3-1 (or the pseudogene TRBV3-2) and TRBJ2-7, with D possibly being TRBD1 (6 bases). This CDR3 comprises 13 residues. V was shortened by 1 base and J by 7 bases, with 11 bases between the two germline ends. The germline gives CDR1 LGHDT, CDR2 YNNKEL (reference sequence).

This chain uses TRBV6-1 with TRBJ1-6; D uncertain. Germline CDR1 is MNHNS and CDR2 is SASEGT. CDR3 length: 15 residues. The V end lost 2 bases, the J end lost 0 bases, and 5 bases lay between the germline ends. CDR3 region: CASSEQSSYNSPLHF. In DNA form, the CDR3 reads TGTGCCAGCAGTGAACAGAGCTCCTATAATTCACCCCTCCACTTT.

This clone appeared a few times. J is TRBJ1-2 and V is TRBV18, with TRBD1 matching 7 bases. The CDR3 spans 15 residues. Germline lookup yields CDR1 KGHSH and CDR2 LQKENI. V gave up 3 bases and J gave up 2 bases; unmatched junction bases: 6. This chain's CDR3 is CASSPSQGVNYGYTF. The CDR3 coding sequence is TGTGCCAGCTCACCGTCGCAGGGGGTCAACTATGGCTACACCTTC.

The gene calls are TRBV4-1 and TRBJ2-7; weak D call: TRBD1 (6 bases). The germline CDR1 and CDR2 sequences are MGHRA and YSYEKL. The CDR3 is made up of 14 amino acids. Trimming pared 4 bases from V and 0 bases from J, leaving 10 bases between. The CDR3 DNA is TGCGCCAGCAGCCGGCAGGGGCTCTCCTACGAGCAGTACTTC. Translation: CASSRQGLSYEQYF.

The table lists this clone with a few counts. For the CDR3, the DNA is TGTGCCTCCGGGACAGACTACGAGCAGTACTTC. It translates to CASGTDYEQYF. The chain employs TRBV7-9 and TRBJ2-7, with 7 positions matching TRBD1. Germline trimming cut 11 bases from V and 3 bases from J; bases unmatched to any gene: 4. CDR1 is SEHNR and CDR2 is FQNEAQ in the germline V gene (reference sequence). The CDR3 is made up of 11 amino acids.

Written as DNA, the CDR3 is TGTGCCAGCAGCCTACGTAGTGCTAGCACAGATACGCAGTATTTT. Translating it yields CASSLRSASTDTQYF. The rearrangement joins TRBV27 to TRBJ2-3, with no clear D. V lost 6 bases and J 0 bases, leaving 13 bases between the germline ends. Germline values: CDR1 MNHEY, CDR2 SMNVEV (reference sequence). The CDR3 spans 15 residues.

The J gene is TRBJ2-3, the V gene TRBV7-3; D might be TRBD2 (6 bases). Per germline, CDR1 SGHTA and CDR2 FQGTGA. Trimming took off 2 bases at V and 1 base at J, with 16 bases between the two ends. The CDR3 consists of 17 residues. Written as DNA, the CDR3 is TGTGCCAGCAGCTTACGGGGTCCGAGGGAGGGCACAGATACGCAGTATTTT. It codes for CASSLRGPREGTDTQYF.

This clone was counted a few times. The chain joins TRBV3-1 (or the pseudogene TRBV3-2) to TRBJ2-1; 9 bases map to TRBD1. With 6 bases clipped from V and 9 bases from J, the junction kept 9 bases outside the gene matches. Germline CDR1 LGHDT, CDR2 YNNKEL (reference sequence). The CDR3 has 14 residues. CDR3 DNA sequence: TGTGCCAGCAGTTACAGGGGGCGAGCCGTTGAGCAGTTCTTC. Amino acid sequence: CASSYRGRAVEQFF.